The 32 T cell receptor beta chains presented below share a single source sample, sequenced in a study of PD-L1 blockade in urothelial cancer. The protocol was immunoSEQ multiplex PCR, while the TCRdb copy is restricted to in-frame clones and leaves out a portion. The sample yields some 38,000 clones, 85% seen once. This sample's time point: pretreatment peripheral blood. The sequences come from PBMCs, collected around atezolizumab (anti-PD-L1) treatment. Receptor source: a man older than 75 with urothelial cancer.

This chain's CDR3 is CASSLESRAFF. For the CDR3, the DNA is TGTGCCAGCAGCCTTGAGAGTAGAGCTTTCTTT. The chain uses TRBV7-9 and TRBJ1-1; no firm D call. The CDR3 is made up of 11 amino acids. The germline V gene encodes CDR1 SEHNR and CDR2 FQNEAQ (reference sequence). V lost 5 bases to trimming and J lost 10 bases, with 11 bases between them.

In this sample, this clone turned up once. CDR3 in DNA: TGTGCCAGCAATCGGCCTGGGGCTGTCTTGGACAATGAGCAGTTCTTC. Protein sequence: CASNRPGAVLDNEQFF. The gene calls are TRBV7-9 and TRBJ2-1; D might be TRBD1 (5 bases). Deletions cut 7 bases from V and 5 bases from J, with 21 bases between. CDR1 and CDR2 from the germline V gene are SEHNR and FQNEAQ (reference sequence). The CDR3 runs 16 residues. Supplemented by reference TRBV7-9 and TRBJ2-1, the full variable domain reads DTGVSQNPRHKITKRGQNVTFRCDPISEHNRLYWYRQTLGQGPEFLTYFQNEAQLEKSRLLSDRFSAERPKGSFSTLEIQRTEQGDSAMYLCASNRPGAVLDNEQFFGPGTRLTVL.

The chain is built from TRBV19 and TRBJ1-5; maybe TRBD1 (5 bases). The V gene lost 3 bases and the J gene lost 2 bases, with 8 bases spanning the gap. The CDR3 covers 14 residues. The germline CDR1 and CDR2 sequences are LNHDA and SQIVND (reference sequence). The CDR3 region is CASSIRVGNQPQHF. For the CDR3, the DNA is TGTGCCAGTAGTATCAGGGTTGGCAATCAGCCCCAGCATTTT.

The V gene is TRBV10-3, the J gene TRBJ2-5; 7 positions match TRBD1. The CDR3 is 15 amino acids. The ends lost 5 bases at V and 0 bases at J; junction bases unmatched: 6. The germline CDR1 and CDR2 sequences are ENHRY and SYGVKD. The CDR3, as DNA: TGTGCCATCAGTAGGGACAGTAAGTACCAAGAGACCCAGTACTTC. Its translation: CAISRDSKYQETQYF.

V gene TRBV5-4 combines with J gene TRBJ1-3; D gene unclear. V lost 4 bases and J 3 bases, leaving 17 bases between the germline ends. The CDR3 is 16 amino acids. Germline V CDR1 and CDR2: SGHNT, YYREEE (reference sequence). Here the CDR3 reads CASSASGMSLGNTIYF. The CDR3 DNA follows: TGTGCCAGCAGCGCCAGCGGGATGAGCCTTGGAAACACCATATATTTT.

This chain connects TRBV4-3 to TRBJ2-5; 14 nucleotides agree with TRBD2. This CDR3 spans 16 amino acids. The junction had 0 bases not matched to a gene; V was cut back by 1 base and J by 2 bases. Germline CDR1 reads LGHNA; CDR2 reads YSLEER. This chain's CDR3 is CASSQGLAGGQETQYF. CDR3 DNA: TGCGCCAGCAGCCAAGGACTAGCGGGAGGGCAAGAGACCCAGTACTTC.

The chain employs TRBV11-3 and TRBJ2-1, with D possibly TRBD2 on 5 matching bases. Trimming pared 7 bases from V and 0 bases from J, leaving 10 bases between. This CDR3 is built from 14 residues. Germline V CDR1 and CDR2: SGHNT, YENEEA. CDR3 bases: TGTGCCAGCACCCGGGATAGCTCCTACAATGAGCAGTTCTTC. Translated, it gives CASTRDSSYNEQFF.

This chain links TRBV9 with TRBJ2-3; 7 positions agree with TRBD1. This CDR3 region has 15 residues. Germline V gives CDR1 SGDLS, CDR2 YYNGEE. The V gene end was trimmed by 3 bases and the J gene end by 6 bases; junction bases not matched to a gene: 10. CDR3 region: CASSGAPTGMDTQYF. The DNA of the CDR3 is TGTGCCAGCAGCGGAGCTCCGACAGGGATGGATACGCAGTATTTT.

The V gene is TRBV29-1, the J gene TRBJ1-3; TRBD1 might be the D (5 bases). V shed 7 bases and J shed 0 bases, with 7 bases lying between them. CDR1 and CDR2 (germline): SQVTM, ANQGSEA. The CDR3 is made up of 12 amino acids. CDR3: CSARVSGNTIYF. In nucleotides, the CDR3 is TGCAGCGCCAGGGTCTCTGGAAACACCATATATTTT.

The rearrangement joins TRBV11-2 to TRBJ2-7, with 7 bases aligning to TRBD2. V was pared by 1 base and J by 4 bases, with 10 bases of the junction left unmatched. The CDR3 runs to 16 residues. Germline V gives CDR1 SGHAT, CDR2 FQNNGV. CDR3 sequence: CASSLVRGLADYEQYF. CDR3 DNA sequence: TGTGCCAGCAGCTTAGTCCGGGGTCTAGCGGATTACGAGCAGTACTTC.

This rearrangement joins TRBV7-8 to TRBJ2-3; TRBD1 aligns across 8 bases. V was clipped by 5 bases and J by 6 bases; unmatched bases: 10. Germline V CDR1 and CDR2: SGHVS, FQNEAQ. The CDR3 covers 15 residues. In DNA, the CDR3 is TGTGCCAGCAGCCGGGTGGCAGGGGGCAGGGATACGCAGTATTTT. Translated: CASSRVAGGRDTQYF.

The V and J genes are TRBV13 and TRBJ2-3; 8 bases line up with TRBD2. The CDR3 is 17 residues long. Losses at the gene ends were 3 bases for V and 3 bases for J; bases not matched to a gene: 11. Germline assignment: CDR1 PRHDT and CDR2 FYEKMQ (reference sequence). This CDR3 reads CASSFSTRLASTDTQYF. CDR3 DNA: TGTGCCAGCAGCTTCTCCACAAGACTAGCGAGTACAGATACGCAGTATTTT.

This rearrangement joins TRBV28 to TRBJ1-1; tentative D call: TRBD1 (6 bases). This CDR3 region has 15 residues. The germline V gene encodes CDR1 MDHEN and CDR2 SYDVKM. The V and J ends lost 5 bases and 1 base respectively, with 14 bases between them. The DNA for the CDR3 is TGTGCCAGCAGTCCCCACCGGGACAAGAACACTGAAGCTTTCTTT. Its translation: CASSPHRDKNTEAFF.

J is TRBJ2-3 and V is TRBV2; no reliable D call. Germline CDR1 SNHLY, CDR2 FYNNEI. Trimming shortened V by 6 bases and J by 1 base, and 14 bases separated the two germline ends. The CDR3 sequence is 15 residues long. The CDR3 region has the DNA TGTGCCAGCAGCCGCCTGACATCAGGCACAGATACGCAGTATTTT. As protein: CASSRLTSGTDTQYF.

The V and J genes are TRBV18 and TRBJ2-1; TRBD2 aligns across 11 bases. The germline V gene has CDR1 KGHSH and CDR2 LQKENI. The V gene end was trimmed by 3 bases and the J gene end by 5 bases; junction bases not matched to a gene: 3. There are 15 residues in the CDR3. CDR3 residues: CASSPGTSGNNEQFF. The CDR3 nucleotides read TGTGCCAGCTCACCCGGGACTAGCGGAAACAATGAGCAGTTCTTC.

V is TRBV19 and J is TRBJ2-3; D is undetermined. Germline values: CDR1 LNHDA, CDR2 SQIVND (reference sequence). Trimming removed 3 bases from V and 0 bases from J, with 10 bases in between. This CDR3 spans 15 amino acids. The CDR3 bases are TGTGCCAGTAGTATTAGTCAATCGAGCACAGATACGCAGTATTTT. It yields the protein CASSISQSSTDTQYF.

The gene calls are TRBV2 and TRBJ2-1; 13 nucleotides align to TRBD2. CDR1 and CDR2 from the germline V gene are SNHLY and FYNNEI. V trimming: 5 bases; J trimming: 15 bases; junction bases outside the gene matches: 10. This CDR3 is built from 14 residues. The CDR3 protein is CASSLGLAGDGPFF. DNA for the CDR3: TGTGCCAGCAGTCTCGGACTAGCGGGAGACGGTCCGTTCTTC.

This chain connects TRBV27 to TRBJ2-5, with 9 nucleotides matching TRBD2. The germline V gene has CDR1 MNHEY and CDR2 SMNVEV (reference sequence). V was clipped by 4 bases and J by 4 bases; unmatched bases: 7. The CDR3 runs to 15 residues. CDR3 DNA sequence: TGTGCCAGCAGTTGGTCAGCGGGAGGACCAGAGACCCAGTACTTC. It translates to CASSWSAGGPETQYF.

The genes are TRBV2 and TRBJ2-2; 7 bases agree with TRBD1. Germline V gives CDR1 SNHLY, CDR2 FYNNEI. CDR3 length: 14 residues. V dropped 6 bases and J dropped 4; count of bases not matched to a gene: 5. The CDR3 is CASRETGSTGELFF. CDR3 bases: TGTGCCAGCAGAGAGACAGGGTCCACCGGGGAGCTGTTTTTT.

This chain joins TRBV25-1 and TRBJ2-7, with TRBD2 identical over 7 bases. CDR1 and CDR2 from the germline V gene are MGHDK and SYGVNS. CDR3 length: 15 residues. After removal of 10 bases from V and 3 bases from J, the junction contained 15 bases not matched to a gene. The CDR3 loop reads CATSAIGGGSYEQYF. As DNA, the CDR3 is TGTGCCACCTCCGCCATAGGAGGCGGGAGCTACGAGCAGTACTTC.

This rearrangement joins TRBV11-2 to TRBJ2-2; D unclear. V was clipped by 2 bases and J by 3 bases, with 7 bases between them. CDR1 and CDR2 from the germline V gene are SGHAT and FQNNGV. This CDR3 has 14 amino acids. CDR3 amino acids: CASSLFRDTGELFF. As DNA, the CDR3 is TGTGCCAGCAGCTTATTTAGAGACACCGGGGAGCTGTTTTTT. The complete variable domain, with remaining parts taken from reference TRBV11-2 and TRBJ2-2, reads EAGVAQSPRYKIIEKRQSVAFWCNPISGHATLYWYQQILGQGPKLLIQFQNNGVVDDSQLPKDRFSAERLKGVDSTLKIQPAKLEDSAVYLCASSLFRDTGELFFGEGSRLTVL.

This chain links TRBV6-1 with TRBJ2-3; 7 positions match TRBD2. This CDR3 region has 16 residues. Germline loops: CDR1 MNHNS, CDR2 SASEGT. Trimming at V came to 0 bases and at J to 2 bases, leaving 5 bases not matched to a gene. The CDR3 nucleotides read TGTGCCAGCAGTGAAGCAGCGGGGTCCTTCACAGATACGCAGTATTTT. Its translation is CASSEAAGSFTDTQYF.

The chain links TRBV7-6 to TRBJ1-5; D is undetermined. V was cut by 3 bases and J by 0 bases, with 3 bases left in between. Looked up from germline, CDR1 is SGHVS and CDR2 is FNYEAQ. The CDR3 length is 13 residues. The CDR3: CASSFGSNQPQHF. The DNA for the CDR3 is TGTGCCAGCAGCTTCGGTAGCAATCAGCCCCAGCATTTT. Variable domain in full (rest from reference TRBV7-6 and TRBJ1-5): GAGVSQSPRYKVTKRGQDVALRCDPISGHVSLYWYRQALGQGPEFLTYFNYEAQQDKSGLPNDRFSAERPEGSISTLTIQRTEQRDSAMYRCASSFGSNQPQHFGDGTRLSIL.

CDR3 nucleotide sequence: TGTGCCAGCAGCTTAGCCTCTAGCGGGAGGGGACCCTACGAGCAGTACTTC. It is translated as CASSLASSGRGPYEQYF. The V call is TRBV7-8, the J call TRBJ2-7; 12 nucleotides match TRBD2. V trimming: 0 bases; J trimming: 2 bases; junction bases outside the gene matches: 5. Germline assignment: CDR1 SGHVS and CDR2 FQNEAQ. The length of the CDR3 is 17 residues.

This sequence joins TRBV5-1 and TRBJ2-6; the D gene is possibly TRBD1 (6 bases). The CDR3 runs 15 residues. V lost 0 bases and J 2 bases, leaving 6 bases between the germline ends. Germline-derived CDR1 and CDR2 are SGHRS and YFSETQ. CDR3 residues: CASSLEGAGANVLTF. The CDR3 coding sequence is TGCGCCAGCAGCTTGGAGGGGGCTGGGGCCAACGTCCTGACTTTC.

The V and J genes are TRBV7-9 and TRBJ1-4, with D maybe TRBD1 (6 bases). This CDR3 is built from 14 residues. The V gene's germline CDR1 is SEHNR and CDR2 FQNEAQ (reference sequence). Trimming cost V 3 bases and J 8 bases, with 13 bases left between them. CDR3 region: CASSFQGQGEKLFF. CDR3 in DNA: TGTGCCAGCAGCTTTCAGGGGCAGGGCGAAAAACTGTTTTTT.

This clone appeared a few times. CDR3 loop: CAWSGSSDTQYF. As DNA, the CDR3 is TGTGCCTGGAGTGGGAGCTCAGATACGCAGTATTTT. This sequence joins TRBV30 and TRBJ2-3; D gene ambiguous. Per the germline V gene, CDR1 is GTSNPN and CDR2 is SVGIG (reference sequence). Trimming cost V 1 base and J 4 bases, with 6 bases left between them. This CDR3 has 12 residues.

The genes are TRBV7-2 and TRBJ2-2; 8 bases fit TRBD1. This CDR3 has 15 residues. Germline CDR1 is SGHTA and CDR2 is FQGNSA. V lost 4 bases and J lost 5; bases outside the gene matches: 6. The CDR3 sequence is CASSSTGVGTGELFF. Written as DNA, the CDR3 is TGTGCCAGCAGCTCGACAGGGGTTGGTACCGGGGAGCTGTTTTTT.

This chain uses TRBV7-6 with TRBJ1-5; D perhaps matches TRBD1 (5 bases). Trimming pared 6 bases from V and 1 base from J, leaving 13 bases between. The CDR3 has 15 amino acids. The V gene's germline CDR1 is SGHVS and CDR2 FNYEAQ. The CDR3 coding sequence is TGTGCCAGCAGTGCAGGCCCAGGGAGCAATCAGCCCCAGCATTTT. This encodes CASSAGPGSNQPQHF.

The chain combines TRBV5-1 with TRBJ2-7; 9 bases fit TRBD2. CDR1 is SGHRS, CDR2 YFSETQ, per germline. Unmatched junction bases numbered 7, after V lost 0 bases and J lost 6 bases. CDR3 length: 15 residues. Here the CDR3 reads CASSLGPLAGSEQYF. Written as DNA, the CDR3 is TGCGCCAGCAGCTTGGGCCCCCTAGCGGGAAGCGAGCAGTACTTC. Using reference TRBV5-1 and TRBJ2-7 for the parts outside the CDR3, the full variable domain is KAGVTQTPRYLIKTRGQQVTLSCSPISGHRSVSWYQQTPGQGLQFLFEYFSETQRNKGNFPGRFSGRQFSNSRSEMNVSTLELGDSALYLCASSLGPLAGSEQYFGPGTRLTVT.

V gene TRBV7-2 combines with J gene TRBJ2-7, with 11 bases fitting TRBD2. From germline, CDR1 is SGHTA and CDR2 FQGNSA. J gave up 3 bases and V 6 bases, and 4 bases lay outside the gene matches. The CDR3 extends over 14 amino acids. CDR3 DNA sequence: TGTGCCAGCAGTTCGACTAGCGGGGACTACGAGCAGTACTTC. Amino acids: CASSSTSGDYEQYF.

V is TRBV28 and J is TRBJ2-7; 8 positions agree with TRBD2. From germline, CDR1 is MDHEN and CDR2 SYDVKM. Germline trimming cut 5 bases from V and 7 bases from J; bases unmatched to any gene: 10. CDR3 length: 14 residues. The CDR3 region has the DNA TGTGCCAGCAGTCTAACGGGGGGGCTAAGGGAGCAGTACTTC. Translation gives CASSLTGGLREQYF.